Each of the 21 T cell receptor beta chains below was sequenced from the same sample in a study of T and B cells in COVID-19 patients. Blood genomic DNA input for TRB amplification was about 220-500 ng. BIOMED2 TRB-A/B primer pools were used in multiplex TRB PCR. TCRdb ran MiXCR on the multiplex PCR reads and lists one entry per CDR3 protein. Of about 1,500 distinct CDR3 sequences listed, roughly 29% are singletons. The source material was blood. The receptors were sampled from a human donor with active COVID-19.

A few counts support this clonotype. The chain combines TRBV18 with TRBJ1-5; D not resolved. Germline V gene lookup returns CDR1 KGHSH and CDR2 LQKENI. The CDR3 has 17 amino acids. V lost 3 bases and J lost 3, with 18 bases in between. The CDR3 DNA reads TGTGCCAGCTCACCCGGGCAAGGTTTCGGCAACAATCAGCCCCAGCATTTT. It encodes CASSPGQGFGNNQPQHF.

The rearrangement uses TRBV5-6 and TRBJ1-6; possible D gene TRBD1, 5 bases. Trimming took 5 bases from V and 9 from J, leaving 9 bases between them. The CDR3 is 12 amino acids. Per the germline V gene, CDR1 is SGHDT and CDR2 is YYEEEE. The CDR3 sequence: CASSSGGSPLHF. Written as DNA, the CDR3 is TGTGCCAGCAGTTCCGGGGGTTCACCCCTCCACTTT.

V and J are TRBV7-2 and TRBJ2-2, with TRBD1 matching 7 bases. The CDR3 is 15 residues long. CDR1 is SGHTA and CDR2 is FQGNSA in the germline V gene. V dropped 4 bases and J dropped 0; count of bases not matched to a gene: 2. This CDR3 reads CASSSGQANTGELFF. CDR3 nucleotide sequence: TGTGCCAGCAGCTCAGGACAGGCGAACACCGGGGAGCTGTTTTTT. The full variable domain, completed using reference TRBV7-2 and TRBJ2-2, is GAGVSQSPSNKVTEKGKDVELRCDPISGHTALYWYRQSLGQGLEFLIYFQGNSAPDKSGLPSDRFSAERTGGSVSTLTIQRTQQEDSAVYLCASSSGQANTGELFFGEGSRLTVL.

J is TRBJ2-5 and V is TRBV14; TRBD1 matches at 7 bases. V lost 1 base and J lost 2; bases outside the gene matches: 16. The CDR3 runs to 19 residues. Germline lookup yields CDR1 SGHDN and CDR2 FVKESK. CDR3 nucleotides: TGTGCCAGCAGCCAAGTCCCTCATTTGCCGGGACAGAAACAAGAGACCCAGTACTTC. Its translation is CASSQVPHLPGQKQETQYF.

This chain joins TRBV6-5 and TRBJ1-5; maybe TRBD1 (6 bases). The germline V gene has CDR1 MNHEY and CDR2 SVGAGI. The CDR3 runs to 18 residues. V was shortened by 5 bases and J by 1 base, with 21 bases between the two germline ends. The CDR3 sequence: CASSEAREGGRSNQPQHF. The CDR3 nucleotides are TGTGCCAGCAGTGAAGCCCGGGAAGGGGGACGGAGCAATCAGCCCCAGCATTTT.

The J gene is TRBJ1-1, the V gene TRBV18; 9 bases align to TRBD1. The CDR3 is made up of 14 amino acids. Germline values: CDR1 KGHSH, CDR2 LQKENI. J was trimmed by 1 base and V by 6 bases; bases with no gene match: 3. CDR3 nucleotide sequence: TGTGCCAGCTCTCCGGACAGGGGGAACACTGAAGCTTTCTTT. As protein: CASSPDRGNTEAFF. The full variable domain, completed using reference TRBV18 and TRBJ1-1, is NAGVMQNPRHLVRRRGQEARLRCSPMKGHSHVYWYRQLPEEGLKFMVYLQKENIIDESGMPKERFSAEFPKEGPSILRIQQVVRGDSAAYFCASSPDRGNTEAFFGQGTRLTVV.

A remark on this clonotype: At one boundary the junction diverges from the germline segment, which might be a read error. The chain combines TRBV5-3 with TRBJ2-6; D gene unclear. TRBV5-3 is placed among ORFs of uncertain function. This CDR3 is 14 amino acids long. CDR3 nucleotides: TGCGCCAGCAGCCCCGGCTCTGGGGCCAACGTCCTGACTTTC. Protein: CASSPGSGANVLTF.

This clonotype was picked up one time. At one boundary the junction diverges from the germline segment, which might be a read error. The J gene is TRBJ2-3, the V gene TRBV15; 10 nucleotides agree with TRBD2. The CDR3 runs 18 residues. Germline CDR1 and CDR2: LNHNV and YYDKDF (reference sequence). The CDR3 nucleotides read TGTACCACCAGCAGAGGAAGCGGGAGGGTGATTGCCACAGATACGCAGTATTTT. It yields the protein CTTSRGSGRVIATDTQYF.

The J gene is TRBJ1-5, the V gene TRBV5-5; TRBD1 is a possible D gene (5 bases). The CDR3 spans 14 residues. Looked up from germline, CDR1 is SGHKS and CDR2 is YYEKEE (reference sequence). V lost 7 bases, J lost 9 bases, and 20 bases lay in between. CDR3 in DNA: TGTGCCAGCGGTATACGGGGGGGGGGGGTGCCCCAGCATTTT. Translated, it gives CASGIRGGGVPQHF. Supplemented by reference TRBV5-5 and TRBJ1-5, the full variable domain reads DAGVTQSPTHLIKTRGQQVTLRCSPISGHKSVSWYQQVLGQGPQFIFQYYEKEERGRGNFPDRFSARQFPNYSSELNVNALLLGDSALYLCASGIRGGGVPQHFGDGTRLSIL.

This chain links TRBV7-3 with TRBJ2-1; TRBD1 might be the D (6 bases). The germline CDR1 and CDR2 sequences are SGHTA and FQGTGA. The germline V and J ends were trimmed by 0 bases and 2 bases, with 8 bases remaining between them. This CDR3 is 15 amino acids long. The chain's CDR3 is CASSLTGAPYNEQFF. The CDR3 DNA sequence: TGTGCCAGCAGCTTAACGGGGGCGCCCTACAATGAGCAGTTCTTC.

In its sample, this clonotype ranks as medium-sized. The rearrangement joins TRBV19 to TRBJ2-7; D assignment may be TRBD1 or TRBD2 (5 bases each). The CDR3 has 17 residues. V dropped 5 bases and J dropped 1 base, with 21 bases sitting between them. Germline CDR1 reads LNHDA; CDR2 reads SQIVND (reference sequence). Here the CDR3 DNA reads TGTGCCAGTAGTGCACGGCTCCGGACATCGGGATCCTACGAGCAGTACTTC. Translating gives CASSARLRTSGSYEQYF. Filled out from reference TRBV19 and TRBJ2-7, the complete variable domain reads DGGITQSPKYLFRKEGQNVTLSCEQNLNHDAMYWYRQDPGQGLRLIYYSQIVNDFQKGDIAEGYSVSREKKESFPLTVTSAQKNPTAFYLCASSARLRTSGSYEQYFGPGTRLTVT.

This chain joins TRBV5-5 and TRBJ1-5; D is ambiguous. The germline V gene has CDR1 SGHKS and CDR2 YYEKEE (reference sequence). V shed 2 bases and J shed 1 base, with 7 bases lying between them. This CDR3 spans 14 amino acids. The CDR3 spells CASSLRASNQPQHF. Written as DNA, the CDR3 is TGTGCCAGCAGCTTACGGGCCAGCAATCAGCCCCAGCATTTT.

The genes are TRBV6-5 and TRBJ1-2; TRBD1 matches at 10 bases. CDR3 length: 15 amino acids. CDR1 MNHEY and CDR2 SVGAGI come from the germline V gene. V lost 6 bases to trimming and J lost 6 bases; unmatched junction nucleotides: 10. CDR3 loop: CASRFRTGGLDGYTF. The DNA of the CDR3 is TGTGCCAGCAGATTTAGGACAGGGGGTTTGGATGGCTACACCTTC.

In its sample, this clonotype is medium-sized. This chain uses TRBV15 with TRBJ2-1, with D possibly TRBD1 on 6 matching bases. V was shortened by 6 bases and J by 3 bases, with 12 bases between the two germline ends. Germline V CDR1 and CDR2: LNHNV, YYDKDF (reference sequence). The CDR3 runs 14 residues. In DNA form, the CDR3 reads TGTGCCACCAGTGGGACACACTACTACAATGAGCAGTTCTTC. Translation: CATSGTHYYNEQFF. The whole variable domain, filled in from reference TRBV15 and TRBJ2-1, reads DAMVIQNPRYQVTQFGKPVTLSCSQTLNHNVMYWYQQKSSQAPKLLFHYYDKDFNNEADTPDNFQSRRPNTSFCFLDIRSPGLGDTAMYLCATSGTHYYNEQFFGPGTRLTVL.

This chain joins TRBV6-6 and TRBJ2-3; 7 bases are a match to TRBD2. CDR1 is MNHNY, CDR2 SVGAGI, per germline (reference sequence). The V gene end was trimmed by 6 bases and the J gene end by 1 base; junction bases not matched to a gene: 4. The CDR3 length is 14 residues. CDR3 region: CASRSGGRTDTQYF. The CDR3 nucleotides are TGTGCCAGCAGGTCGGGAGGACGCACAGATACGCAGTATTTT.

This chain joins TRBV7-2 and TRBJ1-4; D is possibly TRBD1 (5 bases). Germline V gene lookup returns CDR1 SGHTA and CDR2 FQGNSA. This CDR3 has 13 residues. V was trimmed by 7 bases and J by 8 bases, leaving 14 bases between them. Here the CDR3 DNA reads TGTGCCAGCACCATCCTCAGGGCCGAAAAACTGTTTTTT. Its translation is CASTILRAEKLFF.

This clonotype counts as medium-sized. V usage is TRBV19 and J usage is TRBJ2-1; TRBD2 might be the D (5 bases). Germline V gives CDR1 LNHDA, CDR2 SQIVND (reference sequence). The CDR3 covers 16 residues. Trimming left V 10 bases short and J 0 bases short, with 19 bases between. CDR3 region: CATSSLETNSYNEQFF. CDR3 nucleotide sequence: TGTGCCACCTCATCCTTAGAGACTAACTCCTACAATGAGCAGTTCTTC.

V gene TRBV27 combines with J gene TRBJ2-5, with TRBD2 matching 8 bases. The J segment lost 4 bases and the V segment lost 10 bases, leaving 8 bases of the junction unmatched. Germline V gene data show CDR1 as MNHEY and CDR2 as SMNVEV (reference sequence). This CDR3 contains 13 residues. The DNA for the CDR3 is TGTGCCACCAGAAAGCGGGAGAGAGAGACCCAGTACTTC. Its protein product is CATRKRERETQYF.

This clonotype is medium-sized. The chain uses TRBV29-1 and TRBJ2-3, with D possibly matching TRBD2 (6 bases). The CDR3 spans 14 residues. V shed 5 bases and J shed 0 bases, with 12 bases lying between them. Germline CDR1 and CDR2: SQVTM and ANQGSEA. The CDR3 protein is CSVCGGESTDTQYF. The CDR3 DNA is TGCAGCGTTTGTGGAGGGGAGAGCACAGATACGCAGTATTTT.

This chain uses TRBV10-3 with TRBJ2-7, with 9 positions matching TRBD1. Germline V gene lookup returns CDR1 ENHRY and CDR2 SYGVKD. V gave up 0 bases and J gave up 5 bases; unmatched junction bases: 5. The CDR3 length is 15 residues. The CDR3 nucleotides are TGTGCCATCAGTGAGTCGCAGGACAGGGGACACGAGCAGTACTTC. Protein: CAISESQDRGHEQYF.

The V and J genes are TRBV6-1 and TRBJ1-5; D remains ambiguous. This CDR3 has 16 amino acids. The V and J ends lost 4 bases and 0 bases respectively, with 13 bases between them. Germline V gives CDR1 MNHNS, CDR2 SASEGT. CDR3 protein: CASSAPVLNSNQPQHF. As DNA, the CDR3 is TGTGCCAGCAGTGCACCGGTCCTAAATAGCAATCAGCCCCAGCATTTT.